A single sample is the source of the 15 T cell receptor beta chains below, sequenced in a study of post-analysis software for immune sequencing data. Prepared TCR beta cDNA libraries contained unique molecular identifiers. TCRdb used MiXCR to reprocess the PCR reads, holding one entry per CDR3 protein. This table holds some 800,000 distinct CDR3 sequences, roughly 50% found once. Antigens of these TCRs are unknown. Findings and caveats of the study: Patients used about five TRBV segments, including TRBV5-6, TRBV5-1 and TRBV20-1, more often than controls.

The specimen sequenced was blood. The receptors originated from a girl between 10 and 17 years old with multiple sclerosis.

The chain combines TRBV4-3 with TRBJ1-2; 11 bases are a match to TRBD1. Germline V gene data show CDR1 as LGHNA and CDR2 as YSLEER. This CDR3 is 18 amino acids long. With V trimmed by 1 base and J by 4 bases, 11 bases remained unmatched. The CDR3 spells CASSQVSGIGTGGYGYTF. The CDR3 nucleotides are TGCGCCAGCAGCCAAGTAAGCGGGATCGGGACAGGGGGCTATGGCTACACCTTC.

The V call is TRBV10-3, the J call TRBJ2-5; 7 bases agree with TRBD2. Germline V CDR1 and CDR2: ENHRY, SYGVKD. The CDR3 is made up of 11 amino acids. The V segment lost 8 bases and the J segment 3 bases; nucleotides outside the gene matches: 0. The chain's CDR3 is CAIGTKETQYF. In nucleotides, the CDR3 is TGTGCCATCGGGACTAAAGAGACCCAGTACTTC.

V is TRBV20-1 and J is TRBJ2-3; D call uncertain. The CDR3 covers 14 residues. Germline V gene lookup returns CDR1 DFQATT and CDR2 SNEGSKA (reference sequence). V was cut by 0 bases and J by 6 bases, with 13 bases left in between. Here the CDR3 DNA reads TGCAGTGCTAGAGATGGGGTGGGCGGCGATACGCAGTATTTT. Translation: CSARDGVGGDTQYF.

The rearrangement uses TRBV5-1 and TRBJ2-5; tentatively, D is TRBD1 or TRBD2 (5 bases each). Trimming took off 0 bases at V and 8 bases at J, with 20 bases between the two ends. Germline lookup yields CDR1 SGHRS and CDR2 YFSETQ. This CDR3 has 16 amino acids. The CDR3 sequence is CASSLEARGLRGTQYF. CDR3 in DNA: TGCGCCAGCAGCTTGGAGGCGAGGGGCCTGAGGGGAACCCAGTACTTC. Variable domain in full (rest from reference TRBV5-1 and TRBJ2-5): KAGVTQTPRYLIKTRGQQVTLSCSPISGHRSVSWYQQTPGQGLQFLFEYFSETQRNKGNFPGRFSGRQFSNSRSEMNVSTLELGDSALYLCASSLEARGLRGTQYFGPGTRLLVL.

The sample holds one count of this clonotype. The chain combines TRBV10-3 with TRBJ2-2; 7 bases are a match to TRBD1. This CDR3 contains 15 residues. Per the germline V gene, CDR1 is ENHRY and CDR2 is SYGVKD. Unmatched junction bases numbered 9, after V lost 8 bases and J lost 3 bases. CDR3 bases: TGTGCCATCGGAAAGGGGGCCGAGTACACCGGGGAGCTGTTTTTT. The encoded protein is CAIGKGAEYTGELFF.

The J gene is TRBJ1-1, the V gene TRBV7-8, with 12 bases fitting TRBD1. The germline CDR1 and CDR2 sequences are SGHVS and FQNEAQ. CDR3 size: 22 residues. V trimming: 2 bases; J trimming: 0 bases; junction bases outside the gene matches: 19. Here the CDR3 DNA reads TGTGCCAGCAGCTTACTACCCGGGACAGGGGGCACAGCCTCCACTATGAACACTGAAGCTTTCTTT. This encodes CASSLLPGTGGTASTMNTEAFF.

This clonotype has just a few counts. The chain carries TRBV6-2 or TRBV6-3 and TRBJ2-4; D unresolved. Matching the DNA end better, TRBJ2-7 makes the J call doubtful. The V gene's germline CDR1 is MNHEY and CDR2 SVGEGT. The CDR3 consists of 12 residues. The CDR3 is CASSYPSPEQYF. The DNA of the CDR3 is TGTGCCAGCAGTTACCCATCTCCCGAGCAGTACTTC.

This sequence joins TRBV5-5 and TRBJ2-4; TRBD1 or TRBD2 may be the D gene (5 bases each). Germline CDR1 reads SGHKS; CDR2 reads YYEKEE (reference sequence). The V end was cut by 4 bases, the J end by 0 bases, with 14 bases between. The CDR3 covers 16 residues. CDR3 protein: CASSPGGLLAKNIQYF. DNA of the CDR3: TGTGCCAGCAGCCCTGGGGGTCTCCTAGCCAAAAACATTCAGTACTTC.

J is TRBJ2-4 and V is TRBV20-1; the D call may be TRBD1 or TRBD2 (5 bases each). The DNA end lines up better with TRBJ2-7; the J call may be wrong. Germline V gene data show CDR1 as DFQATT and CDR2 as SNEGSKA (reference sequence). The CDR3 has 13 residues. CDR3 nucleotide sequence: TGCAGTGCTAGAACCGGGGCCGATTACGAGCAGTACTTC. Residues: CSARTGADYEQYF.

V gene TRBV29-1 combines with J gene TRBJ1-1, with D maybe TRBD1 (5 bases). CDR1 and CDR2 from the germline V gene are SQVTM and ANQGSEA. V was trimmed by 4 bases and J by 0 bases, leaving 9 bases between them. The CDR3 has 13 amino acids. CDR3 DNA sequence: TGCAGCGTTGTCCGACAGTTGAACACTGAAGCTTTCTTT. It encodes CSVVRQLNTEAFF.

The rearrangement uses TRBV7-9 and TRBJ2-7, with TRBD1 matching 8 bases. The CDR3 is made up of 15 amino acids. Losses at the gene ends were 6 bases for V and 7 bases for J; bases not matched to a gene: 14. Germline loops: CDR1 SEHNR, CDR2 FQNEAQ (reference sequence). CDR3 loop: CASRPPDRVYNEQYF. DNA for the CDR3: TGTGCCAGCAGACCCCCGGACAGGGTATATAATGAGCAGTACTTC. Using reference TRBV7-9 and TRBJ2-7 for the parts outside the CDR3, the full variable domain is DTGVSQNPRHKITKRGQNVTFRCDPISEHNRLYWYRQTLGQGPEFLTYFQNEAQLEKSRLLSDRFSAERPKGSFSTLEIQRTEQGDSAMYLCASRPPDRVYNEQYFGPGTRLTVT.

The chain joins TRBV6-6 to TRBJ1-5; 8 positions agree with TRBD1. V lost 5 bases to trimming and J lost 4 bases; unmatched junction nucleotides: 4. The CDR3 spans 14 residues. Germline lookup yields CDR1 MNHNY and CDR2 SVGAGI (reference sequence). The CDR3, as DNA: TGTGCCAGCAGTAACCGGGACAGGAATCAGCCCCAGCATTTT. This encodes CASSNRDRNQPQHF.

This clonotype was counted only a few times. The chain recombines TRBV28 with TRBJ1-5, with TRBD1 as a possible D gene (5 bases). This CDR3 comprises 16 residues. V shed 7 bases and J shed 1 base, with 17 bases lying between them. The germline V gene has CDR1 MDHEN and CDR2 SYDVKM. CDR3 sequence (DNA): TGTGCCAGCATCCGAGGCCCGACAGAAAGCAATCAGCCCCAGCATTTT. This sequence encodes CASIRGPTESNQPQHF.

The chain combines TRBV7-3 with TRBJ2-3; 8 bases map to TRBD2. V lost 1 base, J lost 6 bases, and 3 bases stayed unmatched. Germline CDR1 and CDR2: SGHTA and FQGTGA. This CDR3 has 14 residues. CDR3 amino acids: CASSLSGGMDTQYF. DNA for the CDR3: TGTGCCAGCAGCTTAAGCGGGGGGATGGATACGCAGTATTTT.

V gene TRBV5-1 combines with J gene TRBJ2-3; TRBD1 might be the D (5 bases). This CDR3 is 15 amino acids long. CDR1 is SGHRS and CDR2 is YFSETQ in the germline V gene. Trimming stripped 5 bases from V and 2 bases from J, with 15 bases between. The CDR3 DNA sequence: TGCGCCAGCAGATCCACAGGCTCCAACACAGATACGCAGTATTTT. It yields the protein CASRSTGSNTDTQYF. Drawing the rest from reference TRBV5-1 and TRBJ2-3, the complete variable domain is KAGVTQTPRYLIKTRGQQVTLSCSPISGHRSVSWYQQTPGQGLQFLFEYFSETQRNKGNFPGRFSGRQFSNSRSEMNVSTLELGDSALYLCASRSTGSNTDTQYFGPGTRLTVL.